The entry that follows covers one TCR beta chain sequence. These data are taken from a study of T cell changes during pregnancy in multiple sclerosis. The V and J ends lost 3 bases and 6 bases, in that order; junction bases with no gene match: 4. From germline, CDR1 is SGHNT and CDR2 YENEEA. This CDR3 is 13 amino acids long. Data came from immunoSEQ multiplex PCR; TCRdb stores just in-frame clones and leaves some out. This table has 50,000 to 70,000 clones, around 92% appearing once. This TCR was recovered from a female donor in good health, enrolled as a control in a pregnancy study. Sample: peripheral blood, taken after pregnancy. V usage is TRBV11-3 and J usage is TRBJ1-1, with TRBD1 matching over 7 bases. The CDR3 region is CASSLGQSPEAFF. The CDR3 DNA reads as TGTGCCAGCAGCTTGGGACAGTCTCCTGAAGCTTTCTTT.